This is a list of T cell receptor beta chains from one sample in a study of blood T cell repertoires in COVID-19. Using immunoSEQ multiplex PCR, the repertoire was profiled, and TCRdb retains in-frame clones only, with some absent. The sample yields about 83,000 clones, roughly 89% seen once. The specimen sequenced was peripheral blood. These receptor sequences come from a man in his fifties or sixties with acute or convalescent COVID-19. CDR3s include the opening cysteine and the closing phenylalanine or tryptophan. D genes are given only for firm matches. Size is omitted from some rows. Given values are once, few, many or a class for expanded clones.

d_call	j_call	clone_size	v_call	cdr3_aa
-	TRBJ2-5	-	TRBV30	CAQKKQGRETQYF
TRBD2	TRBJ2-3	-	TRBV18	CASSPSRGTGGPTDTQYF
-	TRBJ1-1	-	TRBV19	CASSIKERTEAFF
TRBD1	TRBJ1-1	few	TRBV14	CASSRTGGTEAFF
TRBD1	TRBJ1-4	-	TRBV18	CASSPLDRDNEKLFF
TRBD1	TRBJ1-6	-	TRBV27	CASSLSRDRVSPLHF
-	TRBJ1-2	-	TRBV5-8	CASSLTGFYGYTF
-	TRBJ2-7	few	TRBV19	CASSSRGSEQYF
-	TRBJ2-7	-	TRBV9	CASSVEAASSYEQYF
TRBD1	TRBJ2-1	-	TRBV7-2	CASRKQGVGNEQFF
-	TRBJ1-2	-	TRBV13	CASSSGQMTYGYTF
-	TRBJ2-5	-	TRBV3-1/TRBV3-2	CASSPGGGGSAQYF
-	TRBJ1-3	-	TRBV4-2	CASSQVGQGIEGNTIYF
TRBD1	TRBJ1-4	-	TRBV25-1	CASSDYGQGGTNEKLFF
-	TRBJ2-2	medium-sized	TRBV21-1	CASSKGTSNENTGELFF
TRBD1	TRBJ1-5	-	TRBV20-1	CSASEGTGKDQPQHF
-	TRBJ1-3	-	TRBV6-2/TRBV6-3	CASSYSDDTSREGNTIYF
-	TRBJ1-5	-	TRBV3-1/TRBV3-2	CASSRAGSNQPQHF
-	TRBJ1-1	-	TRBV5-4	CASSPEEEMRTEAFF
TRBD2	TRBJ2-2	few	TRBV19	CASSTRGGRNTGELFF
-	TRBJ1-2	few	TRBV3-1/TRBV3-2	CASSQDSQGHGYTF
-	TRBJ2-1	-	TRBV30	CAWSLGATNEQFF
-	TRBJ2-6	once	TRBV5-4	CASSLDRAGANVLTF
TRBD2	TRBJ2-7	few	TRBV10-3	CAISESIGGRSDEQYF
-	TRBJ1-1	-	TRBV6-5	CASSQPGRTEAFF
-	TRBJ2-7	-	TRBV5-6	CASSPRGEEGEQYF
-	TRBJ1-2	-	TRBV4-2	CASSRQEGGYTF
TRBD2	TRBJ2-3	-	TRBV27	CASSSPPQSGGATDTQYF
TRBD2	TRBJ2-5	-	TRBV5-4	CATRTSGGLQETQYF
-	TRBJ1-4	-	TRBV3-1/TRBV3-2	CASSQPLTGGDEKLFF
-	TRBJ2-7	-	TRBV19	CASSINLLGRTYEQYF
-	TRBJ1-2	-	TRBV3-1/TRBV3-2	CASSQGTHHSGYGYTF
-	TRBJ2-5	-	TRBV4-2	CASSQERVSETQYF
-	TRBJ2-1	-	TRBV9	CASSVASTRGGYNEQFF
-	TRBJ2-1	once	TRBV29-1	CSVEVGGGARYYNEQFF
TRBD1	TRBJ2-4	-	TRBV29-1	CSARDRGVGGKNIQYF
-	TRBJ1-3	-	TRBV4-3	CASSQSRGGIGNTIYF
TRBD1	TRBJ2-3	-	TRBV7-2	CASRKIRDRGSTQYF
-	TRBJ2-7	once	TRBV27	CASSPISSGSYEQYF
-	TRBJ2-3	-	TRBV2	CASSGATRIASSTDTQYF
TRBD1	TRBJ1-5	-	TRBV15	CATSRDLKPGTGKPQHF
TRBD1	TRBJ2-7	-	TRBV27	CASRPGQNSYEQYF